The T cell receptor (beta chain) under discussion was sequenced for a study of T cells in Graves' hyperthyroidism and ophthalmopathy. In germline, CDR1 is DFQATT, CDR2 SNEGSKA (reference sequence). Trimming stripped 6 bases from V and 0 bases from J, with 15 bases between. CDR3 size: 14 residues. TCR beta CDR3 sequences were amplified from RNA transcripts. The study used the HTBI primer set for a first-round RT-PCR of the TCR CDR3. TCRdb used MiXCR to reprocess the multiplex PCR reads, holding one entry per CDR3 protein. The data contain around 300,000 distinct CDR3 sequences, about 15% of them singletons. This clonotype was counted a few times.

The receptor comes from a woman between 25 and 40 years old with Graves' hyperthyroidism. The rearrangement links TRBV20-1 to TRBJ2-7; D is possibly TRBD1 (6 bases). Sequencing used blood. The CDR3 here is CSAGVQGFSYEQYF. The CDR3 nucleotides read TGCAGTGCCGGGGTACAGGGCTTCTCCTACGAGCAGTACTTC.